This TCR beta chain appears in the sequencing data of a study of blood T cell repertoires in COVID-19. Libraries were prepared by immunoSEQ multiplex PCR; TCRdb keeps only in-frame clonotypes and omits some of them. The sample consists of more than 100,000 clones, under 90% of them appearing once. The material sequenced was peripheral blood. This receptor was taken from a human donor in a cohort sampled during active or convalescent COVID-19.

CDR3 bases: TGTGCCAGCACCCTCTGGATCAACAGGGGGCAGGGCCAGCCCCAGCATTTT. Protein: CASTLWINRGQGQPQHF. V usage is TRBV5-6 and J usage is TRBJ1-5; 9 bases agree with TRBD1. The germline V gene has CDR1 SGHDT and CDR2 YYEEEE. After removal of 6 bases from V and 7 bases from J, the junction contained 17 bases not matched to a gene. This CDR3 has 17 amino acids.